Following are 19 T cell receptor beta chains from one sample sequenced in a study of T cell repertoires in cytomegalovirus infection. Their target antigens are unknown. One entry per CDR3 protein, called by TCRdb with MiXCR from the reads. This table has around 570,000 distinct CDR3 sequences, approximately 40% appearing once. Sequencing used cultured PBMCs, obtained from culture after CMV antigen stimulation. The receptors derive from a human donor in good health (CMV status not recorded). Some clones in this sample may be carry-over from other donors' samples.

The rearrangement uses TRBV20-1 and TRBJ2-7, with D maybe TRBD2 (6 bases). The CDR3 has 14 amino acids. Trimming pared 1 base from V and 2 bases from J, leaving 12 bases between. CDR1 and CDR2 from the germline V gene are DFQATT and SNEGSKA (reference sequence). This CDR3 is CSARAGRGTYEQYF. CDR3 nucleotides: TGCAGTGCTAGAGCGGGACGGGGGACCTACGAGCAGTACTTC.

This clonotype occurred once. The chain joins TRBV6-6 to TRBJ1-5; no reliable D call. The CDR3 spans 12 residues. In germline, CDR1 is MNHNY, CDR2 SVGAGI (reference sequence). The V end lost 7 bases, the J end lost 0 bases, and 4 bases lay between the germline ends. DNA for the CDR3: TGTGCCAGCACGATTAGCAATCAGCCCCAGCATTTT. It encodes CASTISNQPQHF.

The chain combines TRBV7-2 with TRBJ2-5, with D perhaps matching TRBD2 (6 bases). This CDR3 spans 16 amino acids. Trimming removed 2 bases from V and 7 bases from J, with 20 bases in between. Germline lookup yields CDR1 SGHTA and CDR2 FQGNSA. CDR3: CASSLSRVSGQGTQYF. The DNA of the CDR3 is TGTGCCAGCAGCTTAAGCCGAGTTAGCGGTCAGGGGACCCAGTACTTC.

The gene calls are TRBV15 and TRBJ2-1; the D call may be TRBD1 or TRBD2 (5 bases each). CDR1 is LNHNV, CDR2 YYDKDF, per germline (reference sequence). The CDR3 extends over 14 amino acids. Trimming shortened V by 1 base and J by 7 bases, and 11 bases separated the two germline ends. CDR3 DNA sequence: TGTGCCACCAGCAGAGCGGGACGACTAAATGAGCAGTTCTTC. Its translation: CATSRAGRLNEQFF.

The chain combines TRBV11-2 with TRBJ1-2, with 10 bases fitting TRBD1. The J segment lost 5 bases and the V segment lost 3 bases, leaving 12 bases of the junction unmatched. Per the germline V gene, CDR1 is SGHAT and CDR2 is FQNNGV. The CDR3 covers 17 residues. DNA for the CDR3: TGTGCCAGCAGCTTGACCCTCGGGACAGGGGATAGGTATGGCTACACCTTC. The encoded protein is CASSLTLGTGDRYGYTF.

The chain carries TRBV6-5 and TRBJ1-2; D unclear. This CDR3 region has 13 residues. CDR1 and CDR2 (germline): MNHEY, SVGAGI. V was cut by 6 bases and J by 0 bases, with 8 bases left in between. CDR3 amino acids: CASSRTSNYGYTF. CDR3 DNA: TGTGCCAGCAGCCGGACTTCTAACTATGGCTACACCTTC.

This sequence joins TRBV7-2 and TRBJ1-2, with TRBD1 matching over 7 bases. With V trimmed by 5 bases and J by 5 bases, 8 bases remained unmatched. Germline V CDR1 and CDR2: SGHTA, FQGNSA. This CDR3 region has 14 residues. The chain's CDR3 is CASSVRTGEYGYTF. The DNA of the CDR3 is TGTGCCAGCAGCGTAAGGACAGGCGAATATGGCTACACCTTC.

This clonotype was found a few times. CDR3 in DNA: TGCGCCAGCAGCTGGGAAGGGGTGGATGGCTACACCTTC. Amino acid sequence: CASSWEGVDGYTF. V is TRBV5-1 and J is TRBJ1-2; D possibly corresponds to TRBD1 (5 bases). This CDR3 region has 13 residues. The V and J ends lost 3 bases and 6 bases respectively, with 12 bases between them. Germline assignment: CDR1 SGHRS and CDR2 YFSETQ.

The chain is built from TRBV7-9 and TRBJ1-2, with TRBD1 identical over 7 bases. The CDR3 contains 15 residues. The V and J ends lost 3 bases and 5 bases, in that order; junction bases with no gene match: 9. Germline loops: CDR1 SEHNR, CDR2 FQNEAQ (reference sequence). The CDR3 DNA reads as TGTGCCAGCAGCTTCACAGGGGCCGGGGGGTATGGCTACACCTTC. Translating it yields CASSFTGAGGYGYTF.

CDR3 in amino acids: CASSITSSGGGPGYTF. The CDR3, as DNA: TGTGCCAGTAGTATAACGTCGTCAGGGGGCGGTCCGGGCTACACCTTC. This chain joins TRBV19 and TRBJ1-2, with 8 nucleotides matching TRBD1. The CDR3 is 16 amino acids. V trimming: 2 bases; J trimming: 8 bases; junction bases outside the gene matches: 13. CDR1 is LNHDA, CDR2 SQIVND, per germline (reference sequence).

J is TRBJ1-2 and V is TRBV7-6; D possibly corresponds to TRBD1 (5 bases). The CDR3 consists of 14 residues. Trimming cost V 8 bases and J 6 bases, with 19 bases left between them. Germline CDR1 is SGHVS and CDR2 is FNYEAQ. The CDR3 DNA reads as TGTGCCAGCTTAAAAGGGGAGCCGACGCATGGCTACACCTTC. It encodes CASLKGEPTHGYTF.

The chain links TRBV11-2 to TRBJ2-1; D uncertain. With 5 bases removed from V and 10 bases from J, the gap between germline ends came to 12 bases. Looked up from germline, CDR1 is SGHAT and CDR2 is FQNNGV. The CDR3 totals 12 residues. The CDR3 nucleotides are TGTGCCAGCAGCCAAATTAGCACAGAGCAGTTCTTC. Translated, it gives CASSQISTEQFF. Based on the CDR3 plus reference TRBV11-2 and TRBJ2-1, the full variable domain is EAGVAQSPRYKIIEKRQSVAFWCNPISGHATLYWYQQILGQGPKLLIQFQNNGVVDDSQLPKDRFSAERLKGVDSTLKIQPAKLEDSAVYLCASSQISTEQFFGPGTRLTVL.

This chain uses TRBV20-1 with TRBJ2-7, with TRBD2 identical over 13 bases. Germline V gene data show CDR1 as DFQATT and CDR2 as SNEGSKA (reference sequence). Trimming cost V 5 bases and J 3 bases; bases outside gene matches: 10. The CDR3 has 16 amino acids. CDR3 DNA: TGCAGTGCTGCGGCGACTAGCGGGGGGTCCGACTACGAGCAGTACTTC. Translation: CSAAATSGGSDYEQYF.

The rearrangement uses TRBV20-1 and TRBJ2-3, with 7 bases that match TRBD1. The germline CDR1 and CDR2 sequences are DFQATT and SNEGSKA (reference sequence). The CDR3 loop spans 14 amino acids. Here the CDR3 reads CTATSGGPTDTQYF. In DNA form, the CDR3 reads TGCACAGCCACCTCAGGGGGACCGACAGATACGCAGTATTTT.

This clonotype occurred many times. The chain employs TRBV7-2 and TRBJ1-2, with unresolved D. CDR3 length: 13 amino acids. V lost 2 bases, J lost 3 bases, and 7 bases lay in between. Looked up from germline, CDR1 is SGHTA and CDR2 is FQGNSA. This CDR3 reads CASSLRQDYGYTF. The DNA for the CDR3 is TGTGCCAGCAGCTTAAGGCAGGACTATGGCTACACCTTC.

This clonotype was observed a handful of times. The chain uses TRBV12-3 or TRBV12-4 and TRBJ1-5; TRBD1 aligns across 9 bases. J lost 3 bases, V lost 6 bases, and 9 bases had no gene match. The CDR3 loop spans 16 amino acids. CDR3: CASSRTWTGVNQPQHF. In nucleotides, the CDR3 is TGTGCCAGCAGCCGAACCTGGACAGGGGTCAATCAGCCCCAGCATTTT.

The chain is built from TRBV7-2 and TRBJ2-7; the match to TRBD2 covers 11 bases. The length of the CDR3 is 17 residues. The J segment lost 4 bases and the V segment lost 3 bases, leaving 11 bases of the junction unmatched. Germline CDR1 is SGHTA and CDR2 is FQGNSA. The CDR3 DNA reads TGTGCCAGCAGCTTGGGATACGGGACTAGCGGAGATTACGAGCAGTACTTC. Translating gives CASSLGYGTSGDYEQYF.

V gene TRBV20-1 combines with J gene TRBJ2-1; 9 bases map to TRBD1. Germline CDR1 and CDR2: DFQATT and SNEGSKA (reference sequence). Trimming took 4 bases from V and 7 from J; bases not matched to a gene: 8. This CDR3 contains 14 residues. CDR3 amino acids: CSANRQGGPNEQFF. In nucleotides, the CDR3 is TGCAGTGCTAACCGACAGGGGGGGCCTAATGAGCAGTTCTTC.

In this sample, this clonotype turned up a few times. This sequence joins TRBV12-3 or TRBV12-4 and TRBJ1-2; the D is unclear. Trimming cost V 2 bases and J 2 bases, with 6 bases left between them. The CDR3 covers 13 residues. In DNA form, the CDR3 reads TGTGCCAGCAGTTTACGGTCGAACTATGGCTACACCTTC. Its protein product is CASSLRSNYGYTF.